The 8 T cell receptor beta chains below come from one sample, sequenced in a study of OX40 agonist ivuxolimab in advanced cancers. The protocol was immunoSEQ multiplex PCR, while the TCRdb copy is restricted to in-frame clones and leaves out a portion. The table lists about 91,000 clones, 84% of them singletons. The sample consisted of CD4+ or CD8+ T cells sorted from blood, taken in a trial of the OX40 agonist ivuxolimab. The receptor set was obtained from an adult with an advanced solid tumor such as melanoma, head and neck, liver or kidney cancer.

This rearrangement joins TRBV6-5 to TRBJ1-1; 7 bases fit TRBD1. V gave up 2 bases and J gave up 4 bases; unmatched junction bases: 4. The CDR3 is made up of 14 amino acids. Per germline, CDR1 MNHEY and CDR2 SVGAGI. CDR3: CASSYNRGGTEAFF. The CDR3 DNA reads TGTGCCAGCAGTTACAACAGGGGTGGCACTGAAGCTTTCTTT.

This clone was recorded once. The genes are TRBV7-7 and TRBJ2-5; TRBD1 might be the D (6 bases). Trimming left V 5 bases short and J 2 bases short, with 15 bases between. The germline V gene has CDR1 SSHAT and CDR2 FNYEAQ (reference sequence). The CDR3 runs 15 residues. The CDR3 here is CASSLRGEGQETQYF. In DNA, the CDR3 is TGTGCCAGCAGCCTCAGGGGAGAGGGGCAAGAGACCCAGTACTTC.

V is TRBV11-2 and J is TRBJ2-5; no reliable D call. V was pared by 1 base and J by 4 bases, with 13 bases between. Germline loops: CDR1 SGHAT, CDR2 FQNNGV. The length of the CDR3 is 15 residues. Here the CDR3 reads CASSLVLGKGETQYF. The CDR3 DNA reads as TGTGCCAGCAGCTTAGTGTTGGGGAAGGGAGAGACCCAGTACTTC.

The chain recombines TRBV6-6 with TRBJ2-2, with D unclear. CDR3 length: 13 amino acids. Germline-derived CDR1 and CDR2 are MNHNY and SVGAGI (reference sequence). The V end lost 6 bases, the J end lost 2 bases, and 7 bases lay between the germline ends. The CDR3 loop reads CASRTENTGELFF. The DNA of the CDR3 is TGTGCCAGCAGGACCGAAAACACCGGGGAGCTGTTTTTT.

Only a few counts were recorded for this clone. This rearrangement joins TRBV7-2 to TRBJ1-4; TRBD1 matches 7 bases. The V segment lost 7 bases and the J segment 2 bases; nucleotides outside the gene matches: 4. This CDR3 is 14 amino acids long. The V gene's germline CDR1 is SGHTA and CDR2 FQGNSA. Here the CDR3 DNA reads TGTGCCAGCACCGTACAGGGGACTAATGAAAAACTGTTTTTT. It codes for CASTVQGTNEKLFF.

The rearrangement uses TRBV28 and TRBJ2-7; 9 positions match TRBD1. Germline V gene data show CDR1 as MDHEN and CDR2 as SYDVKM. This CDR3 is built from 15 residues. The V gene end was trimmed by 5 bases and the J gene end by 2 bases; junction bases not matched to a gene: 7. The CDR3 region has the DNA TGTGCCAGCAGTCCGGGACAGGGACCTACCTACGAGCAGTACGTC. This sequence encodes CASSPGQGPTYEQYV.

This clone was detected a few times. The V gene is TRBV18, the J gene TRBJ2-7, with a possible D match to TRBD2 (5 bases). This CDR3 comprises 13 residues. Germline assignment: CDR1 KGHSH and CDR2 LQKENI. Trimming shortened V by 6 bases and J by 5 bases, and 14 bases separated the two germline ends. The CDR3 region has the DNA TGTGCCAGCTCGCAACTAGGGCGTCACGAGCAGTACGTC. Residues: CASSQLGRHEQYV.

This chain joins TRBV9 and TRBJ2-5; D is undetermined. Trimming took off 0 bases at V and 2 bases at J, with 5 bases between the two ends. CDR1 is SGDLS and CDR2 is YYNGEE in the germline V gene. The CDR3 consists of 13 residues. DNA of the CDR3: TGTGCCAGCAGCGTAGGGCAGCAAGAGACCCAGTACTTC. It translates to CASSVGQQETQYF.